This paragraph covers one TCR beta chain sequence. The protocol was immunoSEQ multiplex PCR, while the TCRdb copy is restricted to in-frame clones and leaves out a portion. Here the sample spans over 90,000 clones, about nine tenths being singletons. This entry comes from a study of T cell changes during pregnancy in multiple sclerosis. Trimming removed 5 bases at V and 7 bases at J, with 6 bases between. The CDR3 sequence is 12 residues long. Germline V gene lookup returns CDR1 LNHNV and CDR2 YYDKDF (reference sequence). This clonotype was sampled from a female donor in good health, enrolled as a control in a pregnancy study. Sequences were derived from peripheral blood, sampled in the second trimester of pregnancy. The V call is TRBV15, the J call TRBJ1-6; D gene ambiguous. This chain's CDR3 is CATSERNSPLHF. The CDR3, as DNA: TGTGCCACCAGCGAGAGGAATTCACCCCTCCACTTT. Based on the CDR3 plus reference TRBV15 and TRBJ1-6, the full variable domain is DAMVIQNPRYQVTQFGKPVTLSCSQTLNHNVMYWYQQKSSQAPKLLFHYYDKDFNNEADTPDNFQSRRPNTSFCFLDIRSPGLGDTAMYLCATSERNSPLHFGNGTRLTVT.